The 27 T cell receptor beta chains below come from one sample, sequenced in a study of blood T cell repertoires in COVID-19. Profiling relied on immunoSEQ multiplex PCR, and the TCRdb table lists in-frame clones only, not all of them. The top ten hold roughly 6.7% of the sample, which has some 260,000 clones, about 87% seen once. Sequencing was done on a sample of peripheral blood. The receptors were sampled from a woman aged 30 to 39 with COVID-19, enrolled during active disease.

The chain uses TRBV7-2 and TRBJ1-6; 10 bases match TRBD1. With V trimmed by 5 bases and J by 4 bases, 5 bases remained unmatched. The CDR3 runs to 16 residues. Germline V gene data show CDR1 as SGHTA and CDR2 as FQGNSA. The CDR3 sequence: CASSLWDRGYNSPLHF. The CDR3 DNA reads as TGTGCCAGCAGCCTATGGGACAGGGGTTATAATTCACCCCTCCACTTT. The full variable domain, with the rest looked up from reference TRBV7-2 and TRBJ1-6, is GAGVSQSPSNKVTEKGKDVELRCDPISGHTALYWYRQSLGQGLEFLIYFQGNSAPDKSGLPSDRFSAERTGGSVSTLTIQRTQQEDSAVYLCASSLWDRGYNSPLHFGNGTRLTVT.

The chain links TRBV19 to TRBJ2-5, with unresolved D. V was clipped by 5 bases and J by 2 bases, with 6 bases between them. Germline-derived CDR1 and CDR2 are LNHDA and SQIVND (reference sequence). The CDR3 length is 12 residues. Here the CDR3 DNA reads TGTGCCAGTAGTCAGGTTCAAGAGACCCAGTACTTC. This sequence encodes CASSQVQETQYF.

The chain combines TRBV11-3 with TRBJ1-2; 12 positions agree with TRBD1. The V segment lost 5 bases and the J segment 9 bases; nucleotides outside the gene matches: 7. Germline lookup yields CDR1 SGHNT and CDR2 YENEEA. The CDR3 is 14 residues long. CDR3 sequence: CASSTGQGARRYTF. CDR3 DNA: TGTGCCAGCAGCACGGGACAGGGGGCGCGGCGCTACACCTTC.

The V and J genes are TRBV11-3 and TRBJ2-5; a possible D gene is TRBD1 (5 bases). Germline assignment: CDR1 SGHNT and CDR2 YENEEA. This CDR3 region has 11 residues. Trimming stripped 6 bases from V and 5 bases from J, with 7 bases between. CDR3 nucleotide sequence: TGTGCCAGCAGGGGGCGGGAGACCCAGTACTTC. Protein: CASRGRETQYF.

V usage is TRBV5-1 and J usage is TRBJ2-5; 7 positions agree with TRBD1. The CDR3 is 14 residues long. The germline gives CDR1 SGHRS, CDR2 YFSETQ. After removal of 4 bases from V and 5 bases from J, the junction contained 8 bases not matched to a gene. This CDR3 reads CASSVTGSTETQYF. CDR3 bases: TGCGCCAGCAGCGTGACAGGGTCAACGGAGACCCAGTACTTC.

The DNA of the CDR3 is TGTGCCAGCAGCTTAGATTTTGGGACAGAAGCTTTCTTT. Translated, it gives CASSLDFGTEAFF. The chain is built from TRBV11-3 and TRBJ1-1, with D possibly being TRBD1 (6 bases). CDR3 length: 13 residues. V was pared by 0 bases and J by 8 bases, with 10 bases between. Per the germline V gene, CDR1 is SGHNT and CDR2 is YENEEA.

The CDR3 reads CASSRSGGTYNEQFF. The CDR3 nucleotides are TGCGCCAGCAGCCGGAGCGGGGGCACCTACAATGAGCAGTTCTTC. V is TRBV4-3 and J is TRBJ2-1; 8 positions agree with TRBD2. CDR1 is LGHNA and CDR2 is YSLEER in the germline V gene. With 4 bases clipped from V and 2 bases from J, the junction kept 4 bases outside the gene matches. This CDR3 has 15 amino acids.

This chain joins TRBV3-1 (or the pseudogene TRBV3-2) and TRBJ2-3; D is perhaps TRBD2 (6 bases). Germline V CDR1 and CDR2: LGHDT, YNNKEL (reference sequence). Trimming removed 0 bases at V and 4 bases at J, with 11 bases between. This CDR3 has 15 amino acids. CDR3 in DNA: TGTGCCAGCAGCCAAGATTCTGGGACTTCAGATACGCAGTATTTT. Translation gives CASSQDSGTSDTQYF.

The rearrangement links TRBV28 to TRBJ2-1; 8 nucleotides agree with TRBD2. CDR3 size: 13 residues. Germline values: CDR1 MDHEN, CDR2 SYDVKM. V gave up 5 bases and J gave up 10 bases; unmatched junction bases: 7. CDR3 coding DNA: TGTGCCAGCAGTCCCGGGGGGGTGGGCGAGCAGTTCTTC. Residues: CASSPGGVGEQFF.

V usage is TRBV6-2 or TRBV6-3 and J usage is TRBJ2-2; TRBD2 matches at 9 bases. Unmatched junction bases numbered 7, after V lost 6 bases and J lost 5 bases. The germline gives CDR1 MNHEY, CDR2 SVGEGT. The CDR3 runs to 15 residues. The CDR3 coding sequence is TGTGCCAGCAGCCCTAGCGGGGCCACGACCGGGGAGCTGTTTTTT. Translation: CASSPSGATTGELFF.

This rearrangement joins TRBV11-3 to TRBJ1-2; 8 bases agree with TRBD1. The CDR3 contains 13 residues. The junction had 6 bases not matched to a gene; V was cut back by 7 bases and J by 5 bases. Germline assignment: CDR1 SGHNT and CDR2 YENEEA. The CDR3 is CASTGTGLYGYTF. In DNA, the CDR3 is TGTGCCAGCACCGGGACAGGCCTTTATGGCTACACCTTC.

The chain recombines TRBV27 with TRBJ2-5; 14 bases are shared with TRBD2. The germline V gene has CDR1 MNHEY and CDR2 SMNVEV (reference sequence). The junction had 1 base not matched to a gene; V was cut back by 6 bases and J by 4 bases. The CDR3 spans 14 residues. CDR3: CASRGLAGGETQYF. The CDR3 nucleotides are TGTGCCAGCAGAGGACTAGCGGGGGGAGAGACCCAGTACTTC.

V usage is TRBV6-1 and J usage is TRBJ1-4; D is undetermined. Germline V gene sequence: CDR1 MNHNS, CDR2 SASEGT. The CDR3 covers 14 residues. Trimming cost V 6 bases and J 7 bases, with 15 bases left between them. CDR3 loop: CASSPGQVGEKLFF. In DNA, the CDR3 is TGTGCCAGCAGCCCCGGCCAGGTCGGTGAAAAACTGTTTTTT.

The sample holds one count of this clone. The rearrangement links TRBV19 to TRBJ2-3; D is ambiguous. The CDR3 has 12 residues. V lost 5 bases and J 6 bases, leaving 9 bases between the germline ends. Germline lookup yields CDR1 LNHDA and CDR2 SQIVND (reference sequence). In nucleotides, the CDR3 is TGTGCCAGTAGTCGGGTTCCCGATACGCAGTATTTT. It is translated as CASSRVPDTQYF.

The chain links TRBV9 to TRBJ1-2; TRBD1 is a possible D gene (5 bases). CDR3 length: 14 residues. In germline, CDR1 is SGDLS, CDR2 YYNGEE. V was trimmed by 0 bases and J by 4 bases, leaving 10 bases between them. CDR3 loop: CASSVDGAGYGYTF. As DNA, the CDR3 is TGTGCCAGCAGCGTAGATGGGGCCGGCTATGGCTACACCTTC.

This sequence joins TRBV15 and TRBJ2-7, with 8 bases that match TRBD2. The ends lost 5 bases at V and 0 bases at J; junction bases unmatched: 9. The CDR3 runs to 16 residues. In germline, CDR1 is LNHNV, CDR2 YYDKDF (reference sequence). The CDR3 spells CATSRGPGGLSYEQYF. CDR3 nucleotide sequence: TGTGCCACCAGCCGGGGTCCGGGGGGGCTCTCCTACGAGCAGTACTTC.

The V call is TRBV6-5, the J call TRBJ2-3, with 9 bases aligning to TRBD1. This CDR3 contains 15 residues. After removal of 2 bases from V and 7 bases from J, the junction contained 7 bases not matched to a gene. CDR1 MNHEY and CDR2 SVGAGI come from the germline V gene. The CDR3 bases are TGTGCCAGCAGTTACCCGACAGGGGGAGCAAATACGCAGTATTTT. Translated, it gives CASSYPTGGANTQYF.

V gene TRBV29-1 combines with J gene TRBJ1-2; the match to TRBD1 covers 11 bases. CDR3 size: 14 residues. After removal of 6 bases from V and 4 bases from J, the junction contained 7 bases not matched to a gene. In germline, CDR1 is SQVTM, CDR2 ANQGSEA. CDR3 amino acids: CSVKDRGRSYGYTF. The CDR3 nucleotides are TGCAGCGTGAAGGACAGGGGGCGAAGCTATGGCTACACCTTC.

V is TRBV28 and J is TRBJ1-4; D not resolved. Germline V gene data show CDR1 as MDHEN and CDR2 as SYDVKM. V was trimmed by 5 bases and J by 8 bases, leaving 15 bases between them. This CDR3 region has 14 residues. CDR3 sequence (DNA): TGTGCCAGCAGTCCCACCGGGTTTGGGGAAAAACTGTTTTTT. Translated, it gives CASSPTGFGEKLFF.

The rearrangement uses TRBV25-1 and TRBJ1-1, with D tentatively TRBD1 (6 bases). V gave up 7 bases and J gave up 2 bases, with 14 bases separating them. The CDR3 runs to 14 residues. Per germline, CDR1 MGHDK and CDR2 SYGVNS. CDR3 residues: CASISRGANTEAFF. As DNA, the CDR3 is TGTGCCAGCATCTCCCGGGGGGCCAACACTGAAGCTTTCTTT.

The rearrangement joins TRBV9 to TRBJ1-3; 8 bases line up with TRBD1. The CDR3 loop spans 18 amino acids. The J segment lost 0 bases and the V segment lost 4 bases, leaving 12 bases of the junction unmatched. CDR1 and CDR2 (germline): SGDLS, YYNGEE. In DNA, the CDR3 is TGTGCCAGCAGCCCTTTATCCGGGACAGGCGACTCTGGAAACACCATATATTTT. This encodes CASSPLSGTGDSGNTIYF. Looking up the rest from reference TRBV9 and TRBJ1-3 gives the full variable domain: DSGVTQTPKHLITATGQRVTLRCSPRSGDLSVYWYQQSLDQGLQFLIQYYNGEERAKGNILERFSAQQFPDLHSELNLSSLELGDSALYFCASSPLSGTGDSGNTIYFGEGSWLTVV.

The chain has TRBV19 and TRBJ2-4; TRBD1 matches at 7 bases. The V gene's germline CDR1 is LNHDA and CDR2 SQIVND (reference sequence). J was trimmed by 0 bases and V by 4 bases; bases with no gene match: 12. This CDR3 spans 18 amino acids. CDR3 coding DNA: TGTGCCAGTAGTACTAATAATAAGGACAGGCTAGCCAAAAACATTCAGTACTTC. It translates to CASSTNNKDRLAKNIQYF.

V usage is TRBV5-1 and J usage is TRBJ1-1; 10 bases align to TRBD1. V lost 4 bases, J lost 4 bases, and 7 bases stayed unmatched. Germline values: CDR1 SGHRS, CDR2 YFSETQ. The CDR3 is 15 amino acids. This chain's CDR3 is CASSPLGQGVTEAFF. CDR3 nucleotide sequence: TGCGCCAGCAGCCCCCTAGGACAGGGGGTCACTGAAGCTTTCTTT.

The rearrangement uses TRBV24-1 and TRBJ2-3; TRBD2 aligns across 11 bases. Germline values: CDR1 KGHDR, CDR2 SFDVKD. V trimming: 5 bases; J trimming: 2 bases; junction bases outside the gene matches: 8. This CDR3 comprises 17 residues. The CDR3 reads CATSGELAGDPTDTQYF. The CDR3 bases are TGTGCCACCAGTGGTGAACTAGCGGGGGACCCCACAGATACGCAGTATTTT.

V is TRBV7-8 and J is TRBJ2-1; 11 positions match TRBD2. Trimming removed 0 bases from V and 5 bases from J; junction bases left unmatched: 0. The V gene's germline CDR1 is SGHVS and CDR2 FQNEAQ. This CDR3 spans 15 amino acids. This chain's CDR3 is CASSLAGLADNEQFF. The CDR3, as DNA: TGTGCCAGCAGCTTAGCGGGACTAGCGGACAATGAGCAGTTCTTC.

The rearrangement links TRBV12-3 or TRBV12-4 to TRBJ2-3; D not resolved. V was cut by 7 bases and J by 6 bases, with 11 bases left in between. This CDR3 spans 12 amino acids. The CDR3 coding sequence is TGTGCCAGCATTAGAGAACCGGATACGCAGTATTTT. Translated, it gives CASIREPDTQYF.

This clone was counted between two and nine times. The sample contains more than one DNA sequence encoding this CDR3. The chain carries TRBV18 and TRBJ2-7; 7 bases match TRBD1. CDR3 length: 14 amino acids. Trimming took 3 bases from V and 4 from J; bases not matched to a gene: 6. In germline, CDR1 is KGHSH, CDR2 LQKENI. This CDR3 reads CASSPRQGVYEQYV. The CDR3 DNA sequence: TGTGCCAGCTCACCGCGCCAGGGGGTGTACGAGCAGTACGTC.